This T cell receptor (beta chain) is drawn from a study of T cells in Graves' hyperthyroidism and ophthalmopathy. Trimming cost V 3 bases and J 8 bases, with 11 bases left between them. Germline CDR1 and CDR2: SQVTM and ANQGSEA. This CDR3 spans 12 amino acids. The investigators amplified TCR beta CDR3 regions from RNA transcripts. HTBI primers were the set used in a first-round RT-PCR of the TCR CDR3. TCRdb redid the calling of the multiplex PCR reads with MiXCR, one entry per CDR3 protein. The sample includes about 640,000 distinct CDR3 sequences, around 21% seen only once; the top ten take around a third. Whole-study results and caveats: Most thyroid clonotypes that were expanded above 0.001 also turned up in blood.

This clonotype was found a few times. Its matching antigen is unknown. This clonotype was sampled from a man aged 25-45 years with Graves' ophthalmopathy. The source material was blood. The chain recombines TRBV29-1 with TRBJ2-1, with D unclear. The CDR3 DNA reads TGCAGCGTTGACGTCGGGTCGTATGAGCAGTTCTTC. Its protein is CSVDVGSYEQFF.